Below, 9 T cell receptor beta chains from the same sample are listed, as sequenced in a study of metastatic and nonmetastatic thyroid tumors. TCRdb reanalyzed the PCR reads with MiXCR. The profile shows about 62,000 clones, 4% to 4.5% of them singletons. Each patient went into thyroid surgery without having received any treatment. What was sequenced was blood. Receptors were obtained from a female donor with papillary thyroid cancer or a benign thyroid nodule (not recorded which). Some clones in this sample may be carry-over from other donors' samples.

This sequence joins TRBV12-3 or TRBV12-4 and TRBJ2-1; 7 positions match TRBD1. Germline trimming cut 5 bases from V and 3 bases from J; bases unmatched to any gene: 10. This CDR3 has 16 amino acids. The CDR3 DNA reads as TGTGCCAGCAGTCGGACAGGTCCGACCAGCTACAATGAGCAGTTCTTC. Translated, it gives CASSRTGPTSYNEQFF.

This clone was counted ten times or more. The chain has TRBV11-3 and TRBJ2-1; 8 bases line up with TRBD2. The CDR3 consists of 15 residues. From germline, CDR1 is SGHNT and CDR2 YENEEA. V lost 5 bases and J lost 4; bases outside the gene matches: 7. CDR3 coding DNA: TGTGCCAGCAGCCCCACGGGGGGGGGGTACAATGAGCAGTTCTTC. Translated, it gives CASSPTGGGYNEQFF.

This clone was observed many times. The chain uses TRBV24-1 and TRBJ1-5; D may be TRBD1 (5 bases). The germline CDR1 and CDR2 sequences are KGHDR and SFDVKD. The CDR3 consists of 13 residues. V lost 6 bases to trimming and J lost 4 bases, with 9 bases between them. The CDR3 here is CATSNGGNQPQHF. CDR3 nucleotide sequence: TGTGCCACCAGTAATGGGGGAAATCAGCCCCAGCATTTT.

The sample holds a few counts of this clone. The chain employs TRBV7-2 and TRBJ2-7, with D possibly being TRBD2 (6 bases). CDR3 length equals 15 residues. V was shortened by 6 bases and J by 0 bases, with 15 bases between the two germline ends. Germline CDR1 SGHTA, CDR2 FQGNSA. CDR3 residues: CASSFGIAASYEQYF. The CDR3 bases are TGTGCCAGCAGTTTTGGGATAGCGGCCTCCTACGAGCAGTACTTC. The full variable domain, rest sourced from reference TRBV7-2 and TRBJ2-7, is GAGVSQSPSNKVTEKGKDVELRCDPISGHTALYWYRQSLGQGLEFLIYFQGNSAPDKSGLPSDRFSAERTGGSVSTLTIQRTQQEDSAVYLCASSFGIAASYEQYFGPGTRLTVT.

CDR3 coding DNA: TGCGCCAGCAGTGAGGACAGCTCCTACGAGCAGTACTTC. This encodes CASSEDSSYEQYF. This chain joins TRBV10-1 and TRBJ2-7; D perhaps matches TRBD1 (5 bases). V lost 2 bases and J 0 bases, leaving 5 bases between the germline ends. Germline V gene lookup returns CDR1 WNHNN and CDR2 SYGVQD (reference sequence). The CDR3 spans 13 residues.

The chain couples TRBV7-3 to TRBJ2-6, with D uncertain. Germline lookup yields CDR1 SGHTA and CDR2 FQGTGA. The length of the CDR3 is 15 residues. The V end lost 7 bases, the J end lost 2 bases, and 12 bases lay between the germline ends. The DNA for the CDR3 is TGTGCCAGCAACCCCTTCTTACCTGGGGCCAACGTCCTGACTTTC. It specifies CASNPFLPGANVLTF.

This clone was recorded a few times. CDR3 DNA sequence: TGTGCCAGCACCCTGGGCACATTTCAGCCCCAGCATTTT. This translates into CASTLGTFQPQHF. The rearrangement links TRBV28 to TRBJ1-5; D unclear. This CDR3 comprises 13 residues. Per the germline V gene, CDR1 is MDHEN and CDR2 is SYDVKM. Trimming cost V 7 bases and J 6 bases, with 13 bases left between them.

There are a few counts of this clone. In nucleotides, the CDR3 is TGTGCCAGCGCTACCCCATGGGGAGTCAACACTGAAGCTTTCTTT. Protein: CASATPWGVNTEAFF. This chain uses TRBV28 with TRBJ1-1; D unresolved. This CDR3 is 15 amino acids long. The germline V gene encodes CDR1 MDHEN and CDR2 SYDVKM. V shed 8 bases and J shed 2 bases, with 18 bases lying between them.

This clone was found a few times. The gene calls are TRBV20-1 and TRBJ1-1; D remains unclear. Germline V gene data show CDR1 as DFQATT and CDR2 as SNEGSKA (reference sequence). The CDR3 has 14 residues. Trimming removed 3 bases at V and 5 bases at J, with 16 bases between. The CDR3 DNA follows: TGCAGTGCTAGCCCTGGGTCCCAGGTGACTGAAGCTTTCTTT. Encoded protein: CSASPGSQVTEAFF.